This T cell receptor (beta chain) was captured by sequencing in a study of sequential checkpoint blockade in melanoma. Background on the study: Randomization was 1:1 between first-line nivolumab→ipilimumab and ipilimumab→nivolumab. After both sequences, patients received maintenance nivolumab.

As to treatment: randomized to nivolumab then ipilimumab (arm A) or the reverse (arm B). None of the patients previously received DNA-damaging chemotherapy. Sorted cells were live CD3+CD8+, lacking CD19 and CD56, from PBMCs. V trimming: 4 bases; J trimming: 3 bases; junction bases outside the gene matches: 6. CDR1 MNHEY and CDR2 SVGAGI come from the germline V gene. There are 15 residues in the CDR3. Using immunoSEQ multiplex PCR, the repertoire was profiled, and TCRdb retains in-frame clones only, with some absent. The sample yields under 25,000 clones, roughly four fifths seen once. The chain is built from TRBV6-5 and TRBJ2-7; TRBD1 aligns across 10 bases. Material: CD8+ T cells sorted from blood (inferred from file names), obtained from a patient given nivolumab and ipilimumab in sequence. This sequence originates from a human donor with melanoma. This chain's CDR3 is CASSSPTGGDYEQYF. CDR3 nucleotide sequence: TGTGCCAGCAGTTCACCGACAGGGGGCGACTACGAGCAGTACTTC.